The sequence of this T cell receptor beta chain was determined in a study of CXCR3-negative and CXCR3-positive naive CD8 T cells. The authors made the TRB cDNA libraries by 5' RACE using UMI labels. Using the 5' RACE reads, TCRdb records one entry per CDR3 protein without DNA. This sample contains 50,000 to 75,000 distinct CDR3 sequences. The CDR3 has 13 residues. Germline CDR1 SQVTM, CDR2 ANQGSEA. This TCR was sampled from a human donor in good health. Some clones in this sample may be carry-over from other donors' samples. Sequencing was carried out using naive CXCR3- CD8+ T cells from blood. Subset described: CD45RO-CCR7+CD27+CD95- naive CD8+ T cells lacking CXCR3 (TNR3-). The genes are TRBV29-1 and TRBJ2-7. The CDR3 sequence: CSVEDRQSYEQYF.